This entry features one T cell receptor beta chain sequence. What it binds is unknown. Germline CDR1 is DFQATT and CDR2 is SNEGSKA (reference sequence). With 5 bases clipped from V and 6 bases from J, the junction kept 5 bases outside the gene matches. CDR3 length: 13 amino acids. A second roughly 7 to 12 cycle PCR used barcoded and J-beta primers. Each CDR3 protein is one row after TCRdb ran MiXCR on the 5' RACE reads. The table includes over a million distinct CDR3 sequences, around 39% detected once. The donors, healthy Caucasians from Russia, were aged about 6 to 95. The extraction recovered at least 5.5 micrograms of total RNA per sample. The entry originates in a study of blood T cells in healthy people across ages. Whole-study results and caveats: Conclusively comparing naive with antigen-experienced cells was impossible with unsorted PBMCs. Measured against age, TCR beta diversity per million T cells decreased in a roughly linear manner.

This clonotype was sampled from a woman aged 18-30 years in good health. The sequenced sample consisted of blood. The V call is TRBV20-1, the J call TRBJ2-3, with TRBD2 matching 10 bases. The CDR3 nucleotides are TGCAGTGCTCGACCTAGCGGGGGCGATACGCAGTATTTT. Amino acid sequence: CSARPSGGDTQYF.